The 30 T cell receptor beta chains below all came from one sample that was sequenced in a study of T-cell memory formation after mild COVID-19. MiXCR, applied by TCRdb to the 5' RACE reads, yields one record per CDR3 protein. This table holds some 410,000 distinct CDR3 sequences, 23% found once. The sequenced sample was PBMCs or a T cell subset sorted from them (not recorded which). These receptors all stem from an adult woman who had mild COVID-19 (a few samples of this study predate the infection). Cell type and time point are not known.

This sequence joins TRBV9 and TRBJ1-2; D is unclear. This CDR3 is 15 amino acids long. The V end lost 0 bases, the J end lost 7 bases, and 16 bases lay between the germline ends. Germline-derived CDR1 and CDR2 are SGDLS and YYNGEE. The CDR3, as DNA: TGTGCCAGCAGCGTAGCGGCGGCGGACGTGGGTGGCTACACCTTC. This gives the protein CASSVAAADVGGYTF.

The chain links TRBV25-1 to TRBJ2-5; 9 bases line up with TRBD2. Trimming at V came to 3 bases and at J to 4 bases, leaving 9 bases not matched to a gene. The CDR3 contains 16 residues. In germline, CDR1 is MGHDK, CDR2 SYGVNS. The DNA for the CDR3 is TGTGCCAGCAGTGAGATAAATAGCGGGAGTTCAGAGACCCAGTACTTC. This gives the protein CASSEINSGSSETQYF.

In this sample, this clonotype turned up a few times. V usage is TRBV6-5 and J usage is TRBJ1-1; TRBD1 matches at 8 bases. The germline V gene encodes CDR1 MNHEY and CDR2 SVGAGI. CDR3 length equals 15 residues. V lost 2 bases, J lost 1 base, and 3 bases stayed unmatched. This CDR3 is CASSYRDRGNTEAFF. Written as DNA, the CDR3 is TGTGCCAGCAGTTACCGCGACAGGGGGAACACTGAAGCTTTCTTT.

The rearrangement joins TRBV4-1 to TRBJ1-2; TRBD1 might be the D (5 bases). Trimming shortened V by 1 base and J by 9 bases, and 18 bases separated the two germline ends. The CDR3 totals 15 residues. CDR1 and CDR2 (germline): MGHRA, YSYEKL. For the CDR3, the DNA is TGCGCCAGCAGCCAAGCTCAGCAGGGATCCTACCGCTACACCTTC. It specifies CASSQAQQGSYRYTF.

A single count supports this clonotype. The V call is TRBV4-1, the J call TRBJ2-5; 10 nucleotides align to TRBD2. V lost 0 bases and J lost 1; bases outside the gene matches: 5. The CDR3 covers 17 residues. CDR1 is MGHRA and CDR2 is YSYEKL in the germline V gene. The CDR3 DNA reads as TGCGCCAGCAGCCAAGATCAAGCGGGGGGGCCCCAAGAGACCCAGTACTTC. Its translation: CASSQDQAGGPQETQYF.

The V and J genes are TRBV9 and TRBJ2-2, with a possible D match to TRBD1 (7 bases). Per the germline V gene, CDR1 is SGDLS and CDR2 is YYNGEE. The CDR3 sequence is 15 residues long. The V gene lost 4 bases and the J gene lost 1 base, with 11 bases spanning the gap. This CDR3 is CASSPRGVNTGELFF. The CDR3 DNA follows: TGTGCCAGCAGCCCCAGGGGGGTGAACACCGGGGAGCTGTTTTTT.

This clonotype was detected only a few times. This CDR3 reads CASRGTGTSQETQYF. CDR3 sequence (DNA): TGCGCCAGCAGGGGGACAGGGACGTCGCAAGAGACCCAGTACTTC. The J gene is TRBJ2-5, the V gene TRBV5-1, with 9 positions matching TRBD1. The V and J ends lost 5 bases and 2 bases, in that order; junction bases with no gene match: 7. Germline CDR1 is SGHRS and CDR2 is YFSETQ. This CDR3 contains 15 residues.

This clonotype was detected many times. This chain joins TRBV20-1 and TRBJ2-1, with 7 positions matching TRBD1. V was clipped by 4 bases and J by 10 bases; unmatched bases: 4. This CDR3 spans 11 amino acids. Per germline, CDR1 DFQATT and CDR2 SNEGSKA (reference sequence). DNA for the CDR3: TGCAGTGCTAACAGGGGATGGGAGCAGTTCTTC. Its protein product is CSANRGWEQFF.

The chain uses TRBV4-1 and TRBJ1-2; D is unresolved. This CDR3 is built from 16 residues. Germline V gene data show CDR1 as MGHRA and CDR2 as YSYEKL. Trimming left V 1 base short and J 0 bases short, with 12 bases between. CDR3 sequence: CASSQGPVSSNYGYTF. DNA for the CDR3: TGCGCCAGCAGCCAAGGACCGGTCTCGTCTAACTATGGCTACACCTTC.

This clonotype was seen more than once but under ten times. The V call is TRBV3-1, the J call TRBJ2-1, with D hard to call. Germline loops: CDR1 LGHDT, CDR2 YNNKEL (reference sequence). The CDR3 contains 10 residues. V lost 8 bases and J 6 bases, leaving 5 bases between the germline ends. The CDR3 protein is CASGVNEQFF. CDR3 sequence (DNA): TGTGCCAGCGGGGTCAATGAGCAGTTCTTC.

This clonotype appeared a few times. V and J are TRBV15 and TRBJ1-1, with 7 bases fitting TRBD1. The CDR3 runs to 11 residues. The germline CDR1 and CDR2 sequences are LNHNV and YYDKDF (reference sequence). The V gene end was trimmed by 3 bases and the J gene end by 8 bases; junction bases not matched to a gene: 0. CDR3 sequence (DNA): TGTGCCACCAGCAGGACAGGGGAAGCTTTCTTT. The encoded protein is CATSRTGEAFF.

The V gene is TRBV7-2, the J gene TRBJ2-4; D gene ambiguous. Between the trimmed V and J ends, which lost 5 bases and 1 base, there was a span of 12 bases. In germline, CDR1 is SGHTA, CDR2 FQGNSA. The CDR3 is 15 amino acids. The CDR3 here is CASSLDIIAKNIQYF. CDR3 DNA sequence: TGTGCCAGCAGCCTAGACATAATTGCCAAAAACATTCAGTACTTC.

V is TRBV24-1 and J is TRBJ2-3; D tentatively fits TRBD1 or TRBD2 (7 bases each). The CDR3 consists of 14 residues. V lost 4 bases and J lost 4, with 11 bases in between. Per the germline V gene, CDR1 is KGHDR and CDR2 is SFDVKD. As DNA, the CDR3 is TGTGCCACCAGTGAGACAGGGAGGGCAGATACGCAGTATTTT. It yields the protein CATSETGRADTQYF.

This sequence joins TRBV11-3 and TRBJ2-3; perhaps TRBD2 as D (6 bases). CDR3 size: 17 residues. Germline V CDR1 and CDR2: SGHNT, YENEEA. Trimming stripped 5 bases from V and 4 bases from J, with 22 bases between. The CDR3 DNA is TGTGCCAGCAGCCCGACCGGGGACTTCTTCGCCCCAGATACGCAGTATTTT. Residues: CASSPTGDFFAPDTQYF.

The chain has TRBV12-5 and TRBJ2-1, with 9 positions matching TRBD1. Germline V gene lookup returns CDR1 LGHNT and CDR2 FRNRAP. The CDR3 has 13 residues. Trimming at V came to 6 bases and at J to 5 bases, leaving 2 bases not matched to a gene. The CDR3 sequence is CASGWDRDNEQFF. The CDR3 DNA is TGTGCTAGTGGCTGGGACAGGGACAATGAGCAGTTCTTC.

This chain links TRBV5-4 with TRBJ2-2; tentative D call: TRBD2 (5 bases). The CDR3 sequence is 16 residues long. CDR1 is SGHNT and CDR2 is YYREEE in the germline V gene (reference sequence). With 0 bases removed from V and 6 bases from J, the gap between germline ends came to 15 bases. The DNA of the CDR3 is TGTGCCAGCAGCTTGGCCCTCGGTGGGCGGGCCGGGGAGCTGTTTTTT. It yields the protein CASSLALGGRAGELFF.

The chain recombines TRBV28 with TRBJ1-4, with D perhaps matching TRBD1 (6 bases). The CDR3 length is 14 residues. Germline loops: CDR1 MDHEN, CDR2 SYDVKM. Trimming removed 6 bases from V and 6 bases from J, with 14 bases in between. CDR3 in DNA: TGTGCCAGCAGAACTGGGGGGGGCGATGAAAAACTGTTTTTT. Its protein product is CASRTGGGDEKLFF.

This clonotype has a handful of counts. V gene TRBV12-3 or TRBV12-4 combines with J gene TRBJ1-2; weak D call: TRBD1 (6 bases). CDR3 length: 14 amino acids. CDR3 region: CATTGTRNADGYTF. CDR3 in DNA: TGTGCGACGACCGGGACACGGAATGCGGATGGCTACACCTTC.

The CDR3 region is CASSLIRATLEQFF. The CDR3 bases are TGTGCCAGCAGCTTAATACGTGCGACCCTAGAGCAGTTCTTC. The rearrangement links TRBV11-2 to TRBJ2-1; D not resolved. This CDR3 comprises 14 residues. V shed 2 bases and J shed 10 bases, with 15 bases lying between them. The germline gives CDR1 SGHAT, CDR2 FQNNGV.

The chain links TRBV20-1 to TRBJ2-1; perhaps TRBD2 as D (6 bases). The CDR3 runs 15 residues. The germline V gene has CDR1 DFQATT and CDR2 SNEGSKA (reference sequence). V was trimmed by 6 bases and J by 6 bases, leaving 21 bases between them. The DNA for the CDR3 is TGCAGTGCACTTAAGGGAGTAGCGGAGCGCAATGAGCAGTTCTTC. Its protein is CSALKGVAERNEQFF.

This clonotype was seen only a few times. CDR3 loop: CATSTRTGYGYTF. The CDR3 DNA reads TGTGCCACCAGCACCCGGACAGGCTATGGCTACACCTTC. V gene TRBV15 combines with J gene TRBJ1-2, with 7 bases aligning to TRBD1. J lost 4 bases, V lost 4 bases, and 3 bases had no gene match. CDR3 length: 13 residues. Germline-derived CDR1 and CDR2 are LNHNV and YYDKDF (reference sequence).

The chain couples TRBV11-2 to TRBJ2-3, with TRBD2 as a possible D gene (6 bases). This CDR3 comprises 16 residues. Trimming cost V 5 bases and J 2 bases, with 17 bases left between them. Germline CDR1 reads SGHAT; CDR2 reads FQNNGV. The CDR3 reads CASSPDYPSHTDTQYF. CDR3 nucleotide sequence: TGTGCCAGCAGCCCGGACTACCCCAGTCACACAGATACGCAGTATTTT.

The rearrangement joins TRBV7-8 to TRBJ2-5, with unresolved D. Looked up from germline, CDR1 is SGHVS and CDR2 is FQNEAQ. With 0 bases removed from V and 3 bases from J, the gap between germline ends came to 14 bases. The CDR3 contains 16 residues. In nucleotides, the CDR3 is TGTGCCAGCAGCTTAGCTCTGTATGGGTGGGAAGAGACCCAGTACTTC. It is translated as CASSLALYGWEETQYF.

The J gene is TRBJ1-1, the V gene TRBV5-5; a weak D match, TRBD1 (6 bases). The V end lost 4 bases, the J end lost 0 bases, and 19 bases lay between the germline ends. Germline loops: CDR1 SGHKS, CDR2 YYEKEE (reference sequence). The CDR3 consists of 17 residues. CDR3 loop: CASSLVTRTDMNTEAFF. CDR3 coding DNA: TGTGCCAGCAGCCTTGTAACCCGGACAGATATGAACACTGAAGCTTTCTTT.

At least ten counts were recorded for this clonotype. This chain joins TRBV18 and TRBJ2-5; 9 positions agree with TRBD1. Unmatched junction bases numbered 5, after V lost 4 bases and J lost 2 bases. The CDR3 sequence is 15 residues long. CDR1 KGHSH and CDR2 LQKENI come from the germline V gene. CDR3 DNA sequence: TGTGCCAGCTCACAACCGGGACAGGGACAAGAGACCCAGTACTTC. The encoded protein is CASSQPGQGQETQYF.

This clonotype was counted only a few times. The V and J genes are TRBV2 and TRBJ2-7; a possible D gene is TRBD1 (6 bases). Trimming pared 3 bases from V and 4 bases from J, leaving 13 bases between. This CDR3 has 14 amino acids. The V gene's germline CDR1 is SNHLY and CDR2 FYNNEI. The CDR3 sequence: CASSDPQGKYEQYF. CDR3 sequence (DNA): TGTGCCAGCAGTGATCCGCAGGGGAAGTACGAGCAGTACTTC.

The sample holds a few counts of this clonotype. The gene calls are TRBV5-1 and TRBJ2-2; D unresolved. This CDR3 is built from 15 residues. Germline V gives CDR1 SGHRS, CDR2 YFSETQ. V lost 2 bases to trimming and J lost 4 bases, with 12 bases between them. CDR3 coding DNA: TGCGCCAGCAGCTTATTGCAGACCCCCACCGGGGAGCTGTTTTTT. This codes for CASSLLQTPTGELFF. Combining the CDR3 with reference TRBV5-1 and TRBJ2-2 gives the whole variable domain KAGVTQTPRYLIKTRGQQVTLSCSPISGHRSVSWYQQTPGQGLQFLFEYFSETQRNKGNFPGRFSGRQFSNSRSEMNVSTLELGDSALYLCASSLLQTPTGELFFGEGSRLTVL.

This clonotype was counted a few times. The gene calls are TRBV9 and TRBJ2-5; TRBD2 matches at 9 bases. The CDR3 totals 14 residues. V was clipped by 3 bases and J by 4 bases; unmatched bases: 4. The germline V gene encodes CDR1 SGDLS and CDR2 YYNGEE. The CDR3 here is CASSARSGRETQYF. The CDR3 coding sequence is TGTGCCAGCAGCGCCCGTAGCGGGAGAGAGACCCAGTACTTC.

The rearrangement joins TRBV5-1 to TRBJ2-3, with 11 nucleotides matching TRBD2. Germline V gives CDR1 SGHRS, CDR2 YFSETQ. The V segment lost 6 bases and the J segment 5 bases; nucleotides outside the gene matches: 8. The CDR3 is 15 amino acids. CDR3: CASTSLAGDLDTQYF. Written as DNA, the CDR3 is TGCGCCAGCACGTCACTAGCGGGGGATCTAGATACGCAGTATTTT.

V and J are TRBV20-1 and TRBJ2-1; a weak D match, TRBD1 (5 bases). Germline V gene data show CDR1 as DFQATT and CDR2 as SNEGSKA (reference sequence). CDR3 length: 13 amino acids. The germline V and J ends were trimmed by 5 bases and 7 bases, with 15 bases remaining between them. CDR3 sequence reads: CSAPRSGRNEQFF. The CDR3 nucleotides are TGCAGTGCTCCCCGGTCAGGGCGGAATGAGCAGTTCTTC.